This T cell receptor beta chain was captured in a study of identical twins. General observations from the study: Weaker excess twin sharing was observed in beta out-of-frame sequences. The analysis was cross-sectional rather than longitudinal within donors. Abundant cord blood beta clonotypes carried fewer insertions; memory repertoires showed none.

The CDR3 has 13 residues. V lost 3 bases and J lost 4, with 7 bases in between. Germline V lookup: CDR1 MNHEY, CDR2 SVGAGI. Points on this clonotype: The antigen remains unidentified.

Template switching introduced a universal primer site, and the cDNA bore unique molecular identifiers. MiXCR, run by TCRdb on the 5' RACE reads, gives a single entry per CDR3 protein. The sample includes around 370,000 distinct CDR3 sequences, around 9.7% seen only once; the top ten take 8% to 10%. The rearrangement joins TRBV6-5 to TRBJ1-5; D remains ambiguous. The clonotype originates from a woman aged 45-59 years in good health. The specimen sequenced was naive T cells sorted from blood. The CDR3 protein is CASSYQENQPQHF. Here the CDR3 DNA reads TGTGCCAGCAGTTATCAGGAAAATCAGCCCCAGCATTTT.